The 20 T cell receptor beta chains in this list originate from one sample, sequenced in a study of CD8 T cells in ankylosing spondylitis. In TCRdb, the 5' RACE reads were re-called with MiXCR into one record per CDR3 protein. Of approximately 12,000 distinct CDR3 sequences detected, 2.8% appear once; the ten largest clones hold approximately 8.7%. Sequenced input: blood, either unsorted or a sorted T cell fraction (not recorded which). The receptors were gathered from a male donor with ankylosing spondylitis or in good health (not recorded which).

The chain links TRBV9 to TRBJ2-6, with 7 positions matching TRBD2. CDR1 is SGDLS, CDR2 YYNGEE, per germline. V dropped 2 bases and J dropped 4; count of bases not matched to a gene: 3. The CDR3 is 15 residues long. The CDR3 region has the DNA TGTGCCAGCAGCGTGGGAGCGGGAGGGGCCAACGTCCTGACTTTC. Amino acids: CASSVGAGGANVLTF.

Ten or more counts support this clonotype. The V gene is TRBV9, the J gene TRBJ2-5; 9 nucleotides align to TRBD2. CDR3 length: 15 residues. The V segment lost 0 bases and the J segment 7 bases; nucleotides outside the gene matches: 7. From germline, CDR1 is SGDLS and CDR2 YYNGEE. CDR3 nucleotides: TGTGCCAGCAGCGTAGTGGGACTAGCCGCCGCGACCCAGTACTTC. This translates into CASSVVGLAAATQYF.

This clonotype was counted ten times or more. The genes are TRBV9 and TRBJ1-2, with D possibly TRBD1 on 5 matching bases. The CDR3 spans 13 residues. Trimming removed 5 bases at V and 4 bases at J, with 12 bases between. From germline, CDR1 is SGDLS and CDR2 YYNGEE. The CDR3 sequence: CASSPGLLYGYTF. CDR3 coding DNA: TGTGCCAGCAGTCCGGGACTACTCTATGGCTACACCTTC.

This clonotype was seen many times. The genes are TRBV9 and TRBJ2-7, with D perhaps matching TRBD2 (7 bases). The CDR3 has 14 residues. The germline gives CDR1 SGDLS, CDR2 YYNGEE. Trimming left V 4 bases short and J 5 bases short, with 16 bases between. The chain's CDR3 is CASSLMGGLNEQYF. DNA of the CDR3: TGTGCCAGCAGCCTAATGGGGGGGCTTAACGAGCAGTACTTC.

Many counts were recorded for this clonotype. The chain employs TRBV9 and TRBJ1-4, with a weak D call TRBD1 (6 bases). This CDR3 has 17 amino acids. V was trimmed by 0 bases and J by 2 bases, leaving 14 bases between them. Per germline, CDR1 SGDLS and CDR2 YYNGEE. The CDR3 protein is CASSVAGGAQTNEKLFF. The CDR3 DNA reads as TGTGCCAGCAGCGTAGCTGGGGGGGCGCAGACTAATGAAAAACTGTTTTTT.

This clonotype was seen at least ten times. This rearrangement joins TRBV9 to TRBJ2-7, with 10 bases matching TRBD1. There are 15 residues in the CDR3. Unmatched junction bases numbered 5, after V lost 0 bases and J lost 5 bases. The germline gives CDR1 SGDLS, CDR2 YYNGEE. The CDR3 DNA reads TGTGCCAGCAGCGTAGAAGGGACAGGGGTCCACGAGCAGTACTTC. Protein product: CASSVEGTGVHEQYF.

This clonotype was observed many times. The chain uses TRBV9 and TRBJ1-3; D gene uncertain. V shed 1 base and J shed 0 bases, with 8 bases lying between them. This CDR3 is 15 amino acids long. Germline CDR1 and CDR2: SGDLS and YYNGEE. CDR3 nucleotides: TGTGCCAGCAGCGTATACGGTGACTCTGGAAACACCATATATTTT. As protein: CASSVYGDSGNTIYF.

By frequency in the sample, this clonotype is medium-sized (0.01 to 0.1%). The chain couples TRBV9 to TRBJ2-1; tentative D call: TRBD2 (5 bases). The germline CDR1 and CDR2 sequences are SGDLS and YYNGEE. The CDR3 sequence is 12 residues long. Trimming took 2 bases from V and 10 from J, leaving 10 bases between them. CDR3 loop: CASSVAEGEQFF. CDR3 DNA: TGTGCCAGCAGCGTGGCCGAGGGCGAGCAGTTCTTC. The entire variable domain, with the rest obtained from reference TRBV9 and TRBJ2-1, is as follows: DSGVTQTPKHLITATGQRVTLRCSPRSGDLSVYWYQQSLDQGLQFLIQYYNGEERAKGNILERFSAQQFPDLHSELNLSSLELGDSALYFCASSVAEGEQFFGPGTRLTVL.

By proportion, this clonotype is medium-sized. CDR3 loop: CASSVDHRGQNIQYF. The CDR3 DNA reads as TGTGCCAGCAGCGTAGATCACAGGGGTCAAAACATTCAGTACTTC. J is TRBJ2-4 and V is TRBV9, with 7 bases lining up with TRBD1. V shed 0 bases and J 5 bases; nucleotides not matched to a gene: 5. Germline V CDR1 and CDR2: SGDLS, YYNGEE. This CDR3 spans 15 amino acids.

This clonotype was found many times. The CDR3 bases are TGTGCCAGCAGCGTAGTATTCGGCAATGAGCAGTTCTTC. Its protein is CASSVVFGNEQFF. The rearrangement joins TRBV9 to TRBJ2-1; the D is unclear. Trimming removed 0 bases from V and 6 bases from J, with 7 bases in between. Germline V gene lookup returns CDR1 SGDLS and CDR2 YYNGEE. The length of the CDR3 is 13 residues.

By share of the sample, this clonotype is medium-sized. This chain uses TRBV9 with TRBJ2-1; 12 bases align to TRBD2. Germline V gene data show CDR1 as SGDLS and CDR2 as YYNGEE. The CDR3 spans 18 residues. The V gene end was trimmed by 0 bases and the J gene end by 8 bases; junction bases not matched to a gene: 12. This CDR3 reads CASSVELGTSGYADEQFF. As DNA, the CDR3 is TGTGCCAGCAGCGTAGAATTGGGGACTAGCGGGTATGCGGATGAGCAGTTCTTC.

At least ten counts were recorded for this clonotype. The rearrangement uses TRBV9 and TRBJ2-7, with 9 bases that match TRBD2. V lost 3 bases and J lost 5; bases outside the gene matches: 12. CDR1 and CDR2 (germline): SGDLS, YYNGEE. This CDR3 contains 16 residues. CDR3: CASSGPAGGNQDEQYF. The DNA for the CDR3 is TGTGCCAGCAGCGGGCCGGCGGGAGGGAACCAGGACGAGCAGTACTTC. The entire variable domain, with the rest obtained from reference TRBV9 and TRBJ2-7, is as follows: DSGVTQTPKHLITATGQRVTLRCSPRSGDLSVYWYQQSLDQGLQFLIQYYNGEERAKGNILERFSAQQFPDLHSELNLSSLELGDSALYFCASSGPAGGNQDEQYFGPGTRLTVT.

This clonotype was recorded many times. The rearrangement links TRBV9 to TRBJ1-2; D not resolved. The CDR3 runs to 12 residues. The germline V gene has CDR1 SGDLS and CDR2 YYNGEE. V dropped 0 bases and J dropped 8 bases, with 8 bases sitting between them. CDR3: CASSVEGWGYTF. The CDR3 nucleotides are TGTGCCAGCAGCGTAGAGGGCTGGGGCTACACCTTC.

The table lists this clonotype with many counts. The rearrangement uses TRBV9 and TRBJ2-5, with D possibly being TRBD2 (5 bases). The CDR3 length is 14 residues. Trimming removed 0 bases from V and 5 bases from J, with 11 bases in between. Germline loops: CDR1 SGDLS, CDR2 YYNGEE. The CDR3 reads CASSVGSGGETQYF. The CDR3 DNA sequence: TGTGCCAGCAGCGTAGGGAGCGGCGGGGAGACCCAGTACTTC.

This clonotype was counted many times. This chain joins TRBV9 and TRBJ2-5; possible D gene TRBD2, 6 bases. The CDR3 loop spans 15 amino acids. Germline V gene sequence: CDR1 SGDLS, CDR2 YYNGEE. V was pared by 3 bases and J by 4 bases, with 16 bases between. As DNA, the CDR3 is TGTGCCAGCAGCGACACGGGGGTAAGGGGAGAGACCCAGTACTTC. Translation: CASSDTGVRGETQYF. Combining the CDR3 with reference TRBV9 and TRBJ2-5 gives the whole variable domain DSGVTQTPKHLITATGQRVTLRCSPRSGDLSVYWYQQSLDQGLQFLIQYYNGEERAKGNILERFSAQQFPDLHSELNLSSLELGDSALYFCASSDTGVRGETQYFGPGTRLLVL.

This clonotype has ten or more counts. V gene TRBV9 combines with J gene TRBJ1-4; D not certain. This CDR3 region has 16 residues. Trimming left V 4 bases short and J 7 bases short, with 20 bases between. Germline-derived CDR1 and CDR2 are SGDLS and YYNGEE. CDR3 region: CASSTSDGTPLEKLFF. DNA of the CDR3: TGTGCCAGCAGCACCTCGGACGGAACTCCCCTTGAAAAACTGTTTTTT.

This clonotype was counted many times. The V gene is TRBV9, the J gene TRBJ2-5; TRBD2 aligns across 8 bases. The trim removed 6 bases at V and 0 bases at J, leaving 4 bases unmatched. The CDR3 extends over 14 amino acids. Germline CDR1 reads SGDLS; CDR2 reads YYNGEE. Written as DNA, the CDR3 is TGTGCCAGCACCCGGCGGGGGGACCAAGAGACCCAGTACTTC. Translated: CASTRRGDQETQYF.

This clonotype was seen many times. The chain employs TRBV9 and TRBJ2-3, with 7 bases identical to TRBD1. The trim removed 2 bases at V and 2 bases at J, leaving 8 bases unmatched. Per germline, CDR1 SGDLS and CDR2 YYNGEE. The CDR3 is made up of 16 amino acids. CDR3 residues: CASSVVQGLDTDTQYF. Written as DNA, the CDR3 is TGTGCCAGCAGCGTTGTACAGGGGTTGGACACAGATACGCAGTATTTT.

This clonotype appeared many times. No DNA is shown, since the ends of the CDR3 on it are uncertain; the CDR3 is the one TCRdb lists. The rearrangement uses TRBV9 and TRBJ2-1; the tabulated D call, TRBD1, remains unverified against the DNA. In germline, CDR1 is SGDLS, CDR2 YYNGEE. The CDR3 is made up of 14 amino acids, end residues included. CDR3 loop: CASSPTVASGSGFF.

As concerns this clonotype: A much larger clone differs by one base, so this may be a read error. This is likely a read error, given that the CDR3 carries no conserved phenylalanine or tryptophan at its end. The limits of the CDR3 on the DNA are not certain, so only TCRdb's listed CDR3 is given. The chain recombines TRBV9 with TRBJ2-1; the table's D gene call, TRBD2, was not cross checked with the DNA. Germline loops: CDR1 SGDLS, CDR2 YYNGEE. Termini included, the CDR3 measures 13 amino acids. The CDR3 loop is CASSTVGLADSDL.